This T cell receptor beta chain was recorded in a study of T cell responses to AZD1222 COVID-19 vaccine. Whole-study results and caveats: As reported, nearly half of all spike-specific TCRs target variant regions that are unmutated. Spike-specific TCR breadth and depth rose after two AZD1222 doses. Only five or six AZD1222 recipients tested seropositive at baseline.

The data were produced by immunoSEQ multiplex PCR, yet TCRdb's version contains in-frame clones alone and is incomplete. Here the sample spans roughly 120,000 clones, approximately 89% being singletons. Germline V gene data show CDR1 as SGHTA and CDR2 as FQGTGA. The CDR3 is 16 residues long. The V and J ends lost 5 bases and 1 base respectively, with 18 bases between them. This clone was picked up a small number of times. Its specificity is unknown. The genes are TRBV7-3 and TRBJ2-7; D gene unclear. The clonotype was recovered from an adult in good health. The specimen comprised peripheral blood, sampled on day 0 of AZD1222 vaccination. CDR3 residues: CASSPEPSFLSYEQYF. As DNA, the CDR3 is TGTGCCAGCAGCCCTGAACCGAGCTTCCTTTCCTACGAGCAGTACTTC.